This entry concerns a single T cell receptor beta chain. The antigen is undetermined. Researchers took blood at baseline, on cycle 4 day 1, and on cycle 7 day 1. Sequencing used immunoSEQ multiplex PCR; TCRdb keeps in-frame clones, though not all of them. This table has about 46,000 clones, 82% appearing once. The data were obtained in a study of OX40 agonist ivuxolimab in advanced cancers. Study details: Melanoma, hepatocellular carcinoma, head and neck or renal cell cancer occurred in dose-escalation patients.

Notes on the study in general: There was clonal expansion of CD4+ and CD8+ blood T cells by week 6 at 0.1 to 3.0 mg/kg.

The ends were cut back, 8 bases at V and 4 bases at J, with 14 bases in the middle. Germline CDR1 MNHEY, CDR2 SVGAGI. This CDR3 spans 13 amino acids. The chain recombines TRBV6-5 with TRBJ1-2; D unresolved. Sequenced material: CD4+ or CD8+ T cells sorted from blood, taken in a trial of the OX40 agonist ivuxolimab. This receptor was identified in an adult with an advanced solid tumor such as melanoma, head and neck, liver or kidney cancer. The CDR3 DNA is TGTGCCAGCGCGCAGAGACTTGCCTATGGCTACACCTTC. It codes for CASAQRLAYGYTF.